The rows below give T cell receptor beta chains drawn from one sample of a study of CD8+CD57+ T cells in acquired aplastic anemia. Each CDR3 protein is one row after TCRdb ran MiXCR on the reads. The table shows 250,000 to 350,000 distinct CDR3 sequences, with approximately 56% occurring only once. Sample: sorted CD4+, CD8+, or CD8+CD57+ T cells (not recorded which) from PBMCs. The receptors here all came from a human donor with severe aplastic anemia or a healthy control (not recorded which). CDR3s leave out the opening cysteine and the closing phenylalanine or tryptophan. A D gene is named only where the DNA matches it firmly.

d_gene	v_gene	len	CDR3aa
.	TRBV20-1	12	SAQLSTGPYEQY
.	TRBV4-1	15	ASSQGSRTQTYNEQF
.	TRBV12-3/TRBV12-4	9	ASSLGEAAF
.	TRBV2	11	ASRGLQNQPQH
.	TRBV7-3	12	ASSTAAPNYGFT
.	TRBV19	15	ASSIVGFQGHEETQY
TRBD1	TRBV20-1	11	SGSGQGTDTQY
.	TRBV10-1	9	ASRSVNEQF
.	TRBV25-1	8	ASRGLEQY
.	TRBV5-1	14	ASSLVEFGLGNEQF
.	TRBV10-3	16	ASSDRIWATRNTGELF
.	TRBV7-2	12	ASRRRGTNSPLH
TRBD2	TRBV20-1	15	SATLGLAGPSADTQY
TRBD1	TRBV12-3/TRBV12-4	11	ASKRDRGHEQY
.	TRBV20-1	11	SAVGWGDPEQY
.	TRBV7-3	12	ASSYGPGQETQY